Listed below are T cell receptor beta chains from one sample, sequenced in a study of T cell changes during pregnancy in multiple sclerosis. The data were produced by immunoSEQ multiplex PCR, yet TCRdb's version contains in-frame clones alone and is incomplete. The table shows tens of thousands of clones, with around 92% occurring only once. Sequenced material: peripheral blood, taken after pregnancy. These receptors all come from a female donor with multiple sclerosis, enrolled in a pregnancy study. The CDR3 runs from the conserved cysteine through the conserved F or W. The D gene is left open where the match is weak. A clone size is listed for some rows: how often the clone was seen (once, few, many), or a class if it is expanded.

D | J | size | V | CDR3 | DNA
NA | TRBJ1-2 | NA | TRBV2 | CASSPWGQGYGYTF | TGTGCCAGCAGTCCCTGGGGTCAGGGCTATGGCTACACCTTC
NA | TRBJ2-5 | NA | TRBV18 | CASSPTDAGNHQETQYF | TGTGCCAGCTCACCGACTGACGCGGGGAACCACCAAGAGACCCAGTACTTC
TRBD1 | TRBJ2-5 | NA | TRBV11-2 | CASSLDPSGQGMLETQYF | TGTGCCAGCAGCTTAGATCCGTCGGGACAGGGGATGTTGGAGACCCAGTACTTC
NA | TRBJ1-2 | NA | TRBV7-3 | CASSLNGMRGYTF | TGTGCCAGCAGCTTAAACGGGATGCGGGGCTACACCTTC
TRBD2 | TRBJ2-1 | NA | TRBV11-3 | CASSLDQSGSSRLGEQFF | TGTGCCAGCAGCTTAGATCAGAGCGGGAGTTCTCGTCTCGGTGAGCAGTTCTTC
NA | TRBJ1-2 | NA | TRBV7-3 | CASSPEGHSGGYTF | TGTGCCAGCAGCCCTGAGGGACACTCCGGGGGCTACACCTTC
TRBD1 | TRBJ1-1 | NA | TRBV4-1 | CASTLTPLGQGNTEAFF | TGCGCCAGCACTTTAACCCCCCTGGGACAGGGGAACACTGAAGCTTTCTTT
NA | TRBJ1-5 | few | TRBV7-3 | CASSFLRQPQHF | TGTGCCAGCAGCTTTCTACGTCAGCCCCAGCATTTT
TRBD1 | TRBJ2-7 | many | TRBV2 | CASTYASGGEQYF | TGTGCCAGCACCTACGCATCAGGGGGCGAGCAGTACTTC
NA | TRBJ2-7 | NA | TRBV6-6 | CASSSDWSSYEQYF | TGTGCCAGCAGTTCCGACTGGAGCTCCTACGAGCAGTACTTC
NA | TRBJ2-7 | NA | TRBV29-1 | CSVEWAGTYEQYF | TGCAGCGTTGAATGGGCAGGGACCTACGAGCAGTACTTC
TRBD1 | TRBJ1-2 | NA | TRBV29-1 | CSVEWQGAGSGYTF | TGCAGCGTTGAGTGGCAGGGGGCCGGTTCTGGCTACACCTTC
NA | TRBJ2-2 | NA | TRBV12-5 | CASGLSSGVEGDTGELFF | TGTGCTAGTGGTTTAAGTAGTGGCGTGGAAGGGGACACCGGGGAGCTGTTTTTT
NA | TRBJ1-2 | NA | TRBV12-5 | CASGLFRVQANYGYTF | TGTGCTAGTGGTTTGTTCAGGGTGCAGGCTAACTATGGCTACACCTTC
TRBD2 | TRBJ2-1 | NA | TRBV11-1 | CASSRLAGDSNEQFF | TGTGCCAGCAGCCGACTAGCGGGAGATTCCAATGAGCAGTTCTTC
NA | TRBJ1-1 | NA | TRBV30 | CAWSVVGQWNTEAFF | TGTGCCTGGAGTGTAGTTGGACAGTGGAACACTGAAGCTTTCTTT
TRBD1 | TRBJ1-5 | NA | TRBV19 | CASSSGDSRVDNQPQHF | TGTGCCAGTAGTTCCGGGGACAGTCGGGTGGACAATCAGCCCCAGCATTTT
NA | TRBJ1-2 | NA | TRBV7-9 | CASSLEGVGQRRLGYTF | TGTGCCAGCAGCTTAGAAGGGGTCGGACAGAGGCGCCTGGGCTACACCTTC
NA | TRBJ1-3 | NA | TRBV6-5 | CASCVSSTGNTIYF | TGTGCCAGCTGCGTTAGCTCCACTGGAAACACCATATATTTT
TRBD2 | TRBJ2-1 | NA | TRBV2 | CASSEPLAGVSDEQFF | TGTGCCAGCAGTGAACCCCTAGCGGGAGTATCCGATGAGCAGTTCTTC
TRBD1 | TRBJ1-2 | NA | TRBV7-2 | CASSLAKTGNYGYTF | TGTGCCAGCAGCTTAGCTAAGACAGGGAACTATGGCTACACCTTC
NA | TRBJ2-1 | NA | TRBV27 | CASRGQGTHNEQFF | TGTGCCAGCAGGGGGCAGGGGACCCACAATGAGCAGTTCTTC
TRBD1 | TRBJ2-5 | NA | TRBV29-1 | CSVGIPGQKMETQYF | TGCAGCGTTGGCATTCCGGGACAGAAGATGGAGACCCAGTACTTC
TRBD1 | TRBJ1-1 | NA | TRBV2 | CASSERQGANTEAFF | TGTGCCAGCAGTGAAAGACAGGGGGCGAACACTGAAGCTTTCTTT
NA | TRBJ1-1 | NA | TRBV6-5 | CASSYSAGLWAEAFF | TGTGCCAGCAGTTACTCGGCAGGTCTTTGGGCTGAAGCTTTCTTT
NA | TRBJ1-1 | NA | TRBV6-4 | CASRGPSLNTEAFF | TGTGCCAGCAGGGGGCCGAGTTTGAACACTGAAGCTTTCTTT
NA | TRBJ2-2 | NA | TRBV6-1 | CASSEGQFVNTGELFF | TGTGCCAGCAGTGAGGGGCAGTTTGTGAACACCGGGGAGCTGTTTTTT
NA | TRBJ2-5 | NA | TRBV30 | CAWSVNTVKETQYF | TGTGCCTGGAGTGTAAATACGGTGAAAGAGACCCAGTACTTC
TRBD2 | TRBJ2-1 | once | TRBV25-1 | CASSWGGSYNEQFF | TGTGCCAGCAGTTGGGGGGGTTCCTACAATGAGCAGTTCTTC
NA | TRBJ1-5 | NA | TRBV19 | CASSPDSWNSNQPQHF | TGTGCCAGTAGTCCCGACAGTTGGAATAGCAATCAGCCCCAGCATTTT
NA | TRBJ1-1 | NA | TRBV5-1 | CASSLRWSGMNTEAFF | TGCGCCAGCAGCTTGCGTTGGTCAGGGATGAACACTGAAGCTTTCTTT
TRBD2 | TRBJ2-7 | NA | TRBV2 | CASSKQITSGSSYEQYF | TGTGCCAGCAGCAAACAGATCACTAGCGGGTCTTCCTACGAGCAGTACTTC
NA | TRBJ2-6 | once | TRBV7-6 | CASSLARFSSGANVLTF | TGTGCCAGCAGCTTAGCGCGGTTTAGCTCTGGGGCCAACGTCCTGACTTTC
TRBD1 | TRBJ1-2 | NA | TRBV19 | CASSNLQGFYGYTF | TGTGCCAGTAGTAACCTACAGGGGTTCTATGGCTACACCTTC
NA | TRBJ2-6 | NA | TRBV7-8 | CASSPPLRYSGANVLTF | TGTGCCAGCAGCCCCCCATTACGGTACTCTGGGGCCAACGTCCTGACTTTC
NA | TRBJ2-7 | NA | TRBV5-4 | CASSLGLGSGEQYF | TGTGCCAGCAGCTTGGGACTAGGTTCCGGCGAGCAGTACTTC
NA | TRBJ1-1 | NA | TRBV27 | CASRWREENTEAFF | TGTGCCAGCAGGTGGCGGGAGGAGAACACTGAAGCTTTCTTT
TRBD1 | TRBJ2-1 | NA | TRBV27 | CASSSYGPRQGASSSYNEQFF | TGTGCCAGCAGTTCCTACGGGCCCCGACAGGGGGCGTCAAGCTCCTACAATGAGCAGTTCTTC
TRBD2 | TRBJ2-1 | NA | TRBV29-1 | CSVVGTSASHSYNEQFF | TGCAGCGTTGTGGGGACTAGCGCCTCCCACTCCTACAATGAGCAGTTCTTC
TRBD2 | TRBJ2-7 | few | TRBV11-2 | CASSLFGTSGYEQYF | TGTGCCAGCAGCTTATTCGGGACTAGCGGATACGAGCAGTACTTC
NA | TRBJ1-4 | once | TRBV5-1 | CASRGDGATNEKLFF | TGCGCCAGCAGGGGAGACGGGGCAACTAATGAAAAACTGTTTTTT